These 25 T cell receptor beta chains share one sample of origin, sequenced in a study of cytomegalovirus exposure and HLA in healthy donors. The study ran its PCR with 60 Vbeta and 13 Jbeta primers. The table came from immunoSEQ multiplex PCR; TCRdb's copy has only in-frame clones and leaves some out. The sample lists more than 85,000 clones; approximately 73% were seen once. Sequences were obtained from PBMCs. These receptors originate from a woman in her forties or fifties in good health and CMV-seropositive.

This rearrangement joins TRBV30 to TRBJ2-1; TRBD2 aligns across 8 bases. The CDR3 consists of 15 residues. V lost 2 bases and J lost 2; bases outside the gene matches: 5. CDR1 and CDR2 (germline): GTSNPN, SVGIG (reference sequence). For the CDR3, the DNA is TGTGCCTGGAGTTTGGGCGGGGGGACCTACAATGAGCAGTTCTTC. It translates to CAWSLGGGTYNEQFF.

The J gene is TRBJ1-1, the V gene TRBV5-4; 7 nucleotides agree with TRBD1. The germline V gene has CDR1 SGHNT and CDR2 YYREEE (reference sequence). V lost 4 bases to trimming and J lost 5 bases; unmatched junction nucleotides: 8. The CDR3 is made up of 14 amino acids. CDR3 sequence: CASSQTGSATEAFF. The CDR3 coding sequence is TGTGCCAGCAGCCAGACAGGGAGCGCGACTGAAGCTTTCTTT. Together with reference TRBV5-4 and TRBJ1-1, the CDR3 gives the full variable domain: ETGVTQSPTHLIKTRGQQVTLRCSSQSGHNTVSWYQQALGQGPQFIFQYYREEENGRGNFPPRFSGLQFPNYSSELNVNALELDDSALYLCASSQTGSATEAFFGQGTRLTVV.

This sequence joins TRBV7-8 and TRBJ1-2, with 7 bases lining up with TRBD1. Looked up from germline, CDR1 is SGHVS and CDR2 is FQNEAQ. J lost 3 bases, V lost 2 bases, and 9 bases had no gene match. The CDR3 runs 16 residues. In DNA form, the CDR3 reads TGTGCCAGCAGCTTATTTACAGGGGATGGCGACTATGGCTACACCTTC. Its protein is CASSLFTGDGDYGYTF.

V gene TRBV5-1 combines with J gene TRBJ1-3; D not certain. Germline V gene sequence: CDR1 SGHRS, CDR2 YFSETQ. The CDR3 has 14 residues. V lost 5 bases to trimming and J lost 1 base, with 10 bases between them. The CDR3 reads CASRALESGNTIYF. The DNA of the CDR3 is TGCGCCAGCAGGGCCCTGGAGTCTGGAAACACCATATATTTT.

The chain combines TRBV6-4 with TRBJ1-2; 10 positions match TRBD1. Unmatched junction bases numbered 13, after V lost 6 bases and J lost 9 bases. The CDR3 totals 15 residues. Looked up from germline, CDR1 is MRHNA and CDR2 is SNTAGT. CDR3 residues: CASSRSSGTGDRYTF. CDR3 sequence (DNA): TGTGCCAGCAGCCGTTCCTCCGGGACAGGGGATCGCTACACCTTC.

The chain joins TRBV4-1 to TRBJ2-1, with D unclear. The CDR3 contains 17 residues. V lost 0 bases, J lost 3 bases, and 15 bases lay in between. The germline CDR1 and CDR2 sequences are MGHRA and YSYEKL. The CDR3 loop is CASSQDVSSWNYNEQFF. CDR3 sequence (DNA): TGCGCCAGCAGCCAAGACGTTAGCAGCTGGAACTACAATGAGCAGTTCTTC.

In DNA, the CDR3 is TGTGCCAGCAGCGCCCAGGGACTTCCCTCCTACAATGAGCAGTTCTTC. Protein sequence: CASSAQGLPSYNEQFF. The rearrangement joins TRBV9 to TRBJ2-1; the D gene is possibly TRBD2 (6 bases). Per germline, CDR1 SGDLS and CDR2 YYNGEE. This CDR3 has 16 residues. Deletions cut 3 bases from V and 0 bases from J, with 13 bases between.

The gene calls are TRBV10-3 and TRBJ2-7; TRBD2 might be the D (7 bases). CDR3 size: 13 residues. Per the germline V gene, CDR1 is ENHRY and CDR2 is SYGVKD. V was cut by 8 bases and J by 7 bases, with 18 bases left in between. In DNA form, the CDR3 reads TGTGCCATCCAGGGGCGGGGGAGTATTGAGCAGTACTTC. Its protein is CAIQGRGSIEQYF.

The chain is built from TRBV13 and TRBJ2-3; TRBD2 agrees at 10 bases. CDR1 is PRHDT and CDR2 is FYEKMQ in the germline V gene (reference sequence). The CDR3 consists of 16 residues. The junction had 9 bases not matched to a gene; V was cut back by 5 bases and J by 4 bases. The CDR3 coding sequence is TGTGCCAGCAGCCTTTTAGCGGGGGGCATGGCAGATACGCAGTATTTT. It is translated as CASSLLAGGMADTQYF.

CDR3 residues: CATSRDAALSGNTIYF. The CDR3 DNA reads as TGTGCCACCAGCAGAGATGCGGCACTCTCTGGAAACACCATATATTTT. The chain couples TRBV15 to TRBJ1-3; D gene ambiguous. CDR3 length: 16 amino acids. Trimming took 0 bases from V and 0 from J, leaving 9 bases between them. The V gene's germline CDR1 is LNHNV and CDR2 YYDKDF (reference sequence).

This chain links TRBV5-4 with TRBJ1-1; 7 bases are a match to TRBD1. The CDR3 runs to 14 residues. CDR1 SGHNT and CDR2 YYREEE come from the germline V gene (reference sequence). Losses at the gene ends were 5 bases for V and 0 bases for J; bases not matched to a gene: 4. DNA of the CDR3: TGTGCCAGCAGTTCGGGACAGTTGAACACTGAAGCTTTCTTT. This gives the protein CASSSGQLNTEAFF.

The rearrangement links TRBV9 to TRBJ2-7; a weak D match, TRBD2 (5 bases). The CDR3 sequence is 14 residues long. Germline V gene lookup returns CDR1 SGDLS and CDR2 YYNGEE. V gave up 0 bases and J gave up 1 base, with 8 bases separating them. The CDR3 coding sequence is TGTGCCAGCAGCGTAGGGACTCCTTCCTACGAGCAGTACTTC. Translated: CASSVGTPSYEQYF. Full variable domain (rest looked up from reference TRBV9 and TRBJ2-7): DSGVTQTPKHLITATGQRVTLRCSPRSGDLSVYWYQQSLDQGLQFLIQYYNGEERAKGNILERFSAQQFPDLHSELNLSSLELGDSALYFCASSVGTPSYEQYFGPGTRLTVT.

The V and J genes are TRBV30 and TRBJ2-7, with 8 bases aligning to TRBD1. Trimming cost V 2 bases and J 4 bases; bases outside gene matches: 13. This CDR3 spans 16 amino acids. Germline-derived CDR1 and CDR2 are GTSNPN and SVGIG (reference sequence). The CDR3, as DNA: TGTGCCTGGAGTCCTCACCCAGGACAGGGACCTTACGAGCAGTACTTC. As protein: CAWSPHPGQGPYEQYF.

The chain has TRBV5-4 and TRBJ2-1; 12 positions agree with TRBD2. V gave up 3 bases and J gave up 7 bases; unmatched junction bases: 5. Germline CDR1 is SGHNT and CDR2 is YYREEE (reference sequence). The CDR3 contains 15 residues. In nucleotides, the CDR3 is TGTGCCAGCAGCTCACTAGCGGGGGGCGCGAATGAGCAGTTCTTC. Translating it yields CASSSLAGGANEQFF. Looking up the rest from reference TRBV5-4 and TRBJ2-1 gives the full variable domain: ETGVTQSPTHLIKTRGQQVTLRCSSQSGHNTVSWYQQALGQGPQFIFQYYREEENGRGNFPPRFSGLQFPNYSSELNVNALELDDSALYLCASSSLAGGANEQFFGPGTRLTVL.

DNA of the CDR3: TGTGCCACCAGCACGTTTCAGCAGGTCTATGGCTACACCTTC. It codes for CATSTFQQVYGYTF. The chain uses TRBV15 and TRBJ1-2; D is ambiguous. The CDR3 runs to 14 residues. The germline V gene has CDR1 LNHNV and CDR2 YYDKDF (reference sequence). V was trimmed by 4 bases and J by 4 bases, leaving 13 bases between them.

The chain employs TRBV30 and TRBJ2-1; 7 nucleotides line up with TRBD2. Germline CDR1 and CDR2: GTSNPN and SVGIG (reference sequence). The CDR3 sequence is 13 residues long. J gave up 5 bases and V 1 base, and 2 bases lay outside the gene matches. The CDR3 DNA reads TGTGCCTGGAGTGGGGGGGGAAACAATGAGCAGTTCTTC. It specifies CAWSGGGNNEQFF. The entire variable domain, with the rest obtained from reference TRBV30 and TRBJ2-1, is as follows: SQTIHQWPATLVQPVGSPLSLECTVEGTSNPNLYWYRQAAGRGLQLLFYSVGIGQISSEVPQNLSASRPQDRQFILSSKKLLLSDSGFYLCAWSGGGNNEQFFGPGTRLTVL.

The chain joins TRBV11-2 to TRBJ1-1; a weak D match, TRBD1 (5 bases). CDR3 size: 13 residues. V was trimmed by 5 bases and J by 0 bases, leaving 7 bases between them. The germline V gene encodes CDR1 SGHAT and CDR2 FQNNGV. The CDR3 DNA reads as TGTGCCAGCAGCCCACAGGTGAACACTGAAGCTTTCTTT. Amino acids: CASSPQVNTEAFF.

This clone came up a few times. The V call is TRBV15, the J call TRBJ2-7; possible D gene TRBD2, 6 bases. Germline CDR1 reads LNHNV; CDR2 reads YYDKDF (reference sequence). The CDR3 consists of 14 residues. The germline V and J ends were trimmed by 4 bases and 4 bases, with 14 bases remaining between them. The CDR3 protein is CATSTLGRSYEQYF. The CDR3 DNA follows: TGTGCCACCAGCACCCTCGGGAGAAGTTACGAGCAGTACTTC.

The J gene is TRBJ2-1, the V gene TRBV19; 10 nucleotides align to TRBD2. The CDR3 has 15 residues. Germline V gene sequence: CDR1 LNHDA, CDR2 SQIVND (reference sequence). Unmatched junction bases numbered 4, after V lost 6 bases and J lost 2 bases. The CDR3 DNA reads TGTGCCAGTAGCCCCAGCGGGAGGGCCTACAATGAGCAGTTCTTC. It codes for CASSPSGRAYNEQFF.

The rearrangement joins TRBV18 to TRBJ2-7; TRBD2 matches 12 bases. The V segment lost 8 bases and the J segment 2 bases; nucleotides outside the gene matches: 4. This CDR3 comprises 14 residues. Germline V gene data show CDR1 as KGHSH and CDR2 as LQKENI. The CDR3 loop reads CASATSGGTYEQYF. DNA of the CDR3: TGTGCCAGCGCGACTAGCGGGGGAACCTACGAGCAGTACTTC.

The chain uses TRBV19 and TRBJ1-1; 8 nucleotides align to TRBD1. Germline V gene sequence: CDR1 LNHDA, CDR2 SQIVND (reference sequence). The junction had 2 bases not matched to a gene; V was cut back by 2 bases and J by 0 bases. This CDR3 region has 15 residues. The CDR3 DNA follows: TGTGCCAGTAGTATACAGGGGGCAATGAACACTGAAGCTTTCTTT. Its protein product is CASSIQGAMNTEAFF.

The chain is built from TRBV27 and TRBJ2-5, with a weak D call TRBD2 (6 bases). Germline assignment: CDR1 MNHEY and CDR2 SMNVEV (reference sequence). This CDR3 spans 14 amino acids. V shed 5 bases and J shed 2 bases, with 12 bases lying between them. The CDR3: CASSRTLAQETQYF. The CDR3 coding sequence is TGTGCCAGCAGTAGAACTCTAGCGCAAGAGACCCAGTACTTC.

The chain carries TRBV7-9 and TRBJ2-7, with D maybe TRBD2 (6 bases). Trimming pared 5 bases from V and 4 bases from J, leaving 15 bases between. This CDR3 is built from 14 residues. CDR1 is SEHNR, CDR2 FQNEAQ, per germline (reference sequence). The CDR3 coding sequence is TGTGCCAGCAGCCCCCGGGGGACCTCTTACGAGCAGTACTTC. Translating it yields CASSPRGTSYEQYF.

The rearrangement uses TRBV15 and TRBJ2-7; TRBD1 matches 9 bases. CDR3 length: 15 residues. V lost 3 bases to trimming and J lost 0 bases; unmatched junction nucleotides: 3. Germline V gene lookup returns CDR1 LNHNV and CDR2 YYDKDF (reference sequence). CDR3 DNA sequence: TGTGCCACCAGCAGGGGGACAGGGATCTCCTACGAGCAGTACTTC. Its translation: CATSRGTGISYEQYF.

J is TRBJ2-7 and V is TRBV5-1, with 7 bases aligning to TRBD1. V trimming: 3 bases; J trimming: 5 bases; junction bases outside the gene matches: 2. Germline V lookup: CDR1 SGHRS, CDR2 YFSETQ. This CDR3 region has 12 residues. CDR3 in amino acids: CASSWGTDEQYF. The CDR3 region has the DNA TGCGCCAGCAGCTGGGGGACAGACGAGCAGTACTTC. The whole variable domain, remainder taken from reference TRBV5-1 and TRBJ2-7, is KAGVTQTPRYLIKTRGQQVTLSCSPISGHRSVSWYQQTPGQGLQFLFEYFSETQRNKGNFPGRFSGRQFSNSRSEMNVSTLELGDSALYLCASSWGTDEQYFGPGTRLTVT.